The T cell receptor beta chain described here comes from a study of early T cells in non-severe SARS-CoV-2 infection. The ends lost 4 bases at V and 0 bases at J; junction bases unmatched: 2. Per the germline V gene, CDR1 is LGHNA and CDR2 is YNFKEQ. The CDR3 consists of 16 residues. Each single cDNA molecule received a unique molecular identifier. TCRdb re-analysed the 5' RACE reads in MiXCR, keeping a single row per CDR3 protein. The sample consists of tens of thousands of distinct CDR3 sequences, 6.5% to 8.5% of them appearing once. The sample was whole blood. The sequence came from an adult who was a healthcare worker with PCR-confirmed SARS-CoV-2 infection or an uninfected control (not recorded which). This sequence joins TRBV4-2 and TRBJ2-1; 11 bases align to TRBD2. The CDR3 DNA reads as TGTGCCAGCAGCCCTCTAGCGGGAGGCTCCTACAATGAGCAGTTCTTC. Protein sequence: CASSPLAGGSYNEQFF.